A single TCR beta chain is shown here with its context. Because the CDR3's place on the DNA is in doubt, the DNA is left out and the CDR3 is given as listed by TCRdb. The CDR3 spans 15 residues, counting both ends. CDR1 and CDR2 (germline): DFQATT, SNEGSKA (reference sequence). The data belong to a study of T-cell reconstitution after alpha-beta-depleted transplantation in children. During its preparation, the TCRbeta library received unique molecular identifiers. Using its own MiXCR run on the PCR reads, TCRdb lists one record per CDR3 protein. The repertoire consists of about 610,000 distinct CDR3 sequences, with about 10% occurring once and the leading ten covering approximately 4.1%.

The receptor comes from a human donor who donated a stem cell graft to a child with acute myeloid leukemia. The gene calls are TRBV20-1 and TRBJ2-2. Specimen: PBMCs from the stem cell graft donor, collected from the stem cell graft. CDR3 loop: CSAPEPPNTGELFFF.